Listed here are 27 T cell receptor beta chains from one sample, sequenced in a study of blood T cell repertoires in COVID-19. This table comes from immunoSEQ multiplex PCR, and its TCRdb copy is limited to in-frame clones, with some not included. The sample records some 13,000 clones, 80% to 90% being singletons. Sequences were obtained from peripheral blood. All receptors derive from a human donor in a cohort sampled during active COVID-19.

J is TRBJ2-7 and V is TRBV9, with TRBD1 matching 9 bases. Germline assignment: CDR1 SGDLS and CDR2 YYNGEE. This CDR3 comprises 15 residues. The V gene end was trimmed by 3 bases and the J gene end by 2 bases; junction bases not matched to a gene: 6. The CDR3 region has the DNA TGTGCCAGCAGCGCCCGGGACAGGGCAACCTACGAGCAGTACTTC. It codes for CASSARDRATYEQYF.

The chain employs TRBV14 and TRBJ2-7; D perhaps matches TRBD1 (6 bases). Germline V gene data show CDR1 as SGHDN and CDR2 as FVKESK. The V and J ends lost 2 bases and 1 base respectively, with 12 bases between them. The CDR3 is 15 residues long. The CDR3 bases are TGTGCCAGCAGCCAACTACAGGGTCTATCCTACGAGCAGTACTTC. It translates to CASSQLQGLSYEQYF.

The J gene is TRBJ1-1, the V gene TRBV27; D gene unclear. The CDR3 is made up of 14 amino acids. The germline V gene encodes CDR1 MNHEY and CDR2 SMNVEV (reference sequence). Trimming took off 5 bases at V and 1 base at J, with 11 bases between the two ends. CDR3 DNA sequence: TGTGCCAGCAGTCGGGGTCGACAGAACACTGAAGCTTTCTTT. This sequence encodes CASSRGRQNTEAFF.

V and J are TRBV29-1 and TRBJ2-3; D might be TRBD2 (6 bases). Germline assignment: CDR1 SQVTM and CDR2 ANQGSEA. V lost 3 bases and J 7 bases, leaving 17 bases between the germline ends. The CDR3 length is 14 residues. The CDR3 sequence is CSVEAGQGGNTQYF. Written as DNA, the CDR3 is TGCAGCGTTGAGGCAGGGCAGGGCGGGAATACGCAGTATTTT.

V and J are TRBV10-3 and TRBJ1-1; 8 bases fit TRBD1. Unmatched junction bases numbered 10, after V lost 6 bases and J lost 1 base. Germline V CDR1 and CDR2: ENHRY, SYGVKD. CDR3 length: 16 amino acids. The CDR3 loop reads CAIRRGTGVENTEAFF. CDR3 DNA: TGTGCCATCAGGCGAGGGACAGGCGTGGAGAACACTGAAGCTTTCTTT.

The chain uses TRBV5-1 and TRBJ1-1; D gene ambiguous. Germline CDR1 SGHRS, CDR2 YFSETQ. The V end was cut by 0 bases, the J end by 1 base, with 4 bases between. This CDR3 spans 13 amino acids. CDR3 residues: CASSLDRNTEAFF. As DNA, the CDR3 is TGCGCCAGCAGCTTGGACAGGAACACTGAAGCTTTCTTT.

V is TRBV7-2 and J is TRBJ2-5, with no clear D. Trimming took off 2 bases at V and 3 bases at J, with 7 bases between the two ends. The CDR3 totals 13 residues. Per germline, CDR1 SGHTA and CDR2 FQGNSA. CDR3 nucleotides: TGTGCCAGCAGCTTACTACGAAAAGAGACCCAGTACTTC. Protein product: CASSLLRKETQYF.

The J gene is TRBJ1-2, the V gene TRBV12-3 or TRBV12-4; D gene uncertain. The CDR3 contains 13 residues. V gave up 7 bases and J gave up 4 bases, with 13 bases separating them. CDR3 in amino acids: CASTTSTSYGYTF. As DNA, the CDR3 is TGTGCCAGCACTACGTCAACTAGCTATGGCTACACCTTC.

The chain recombines TRBV19 with TRBJ1-5; D remains ambiguous. The CDR3 contains 13 residues. The ends were cut back, 8 bases at V and 2 bases at J, with 10 bases in the middle. CDR1 is LNHDA and CDR2 is SQIVND in the germline V gene (reference sequence). CDR3 coding DNA: TGTGCCAGTTCGGAGAGTGGCAATCAGCCCCAGCATTTT. Protein product: CASSESGNQPQHF.

This chain links TRBV10-2 with TRBJ1-5; 7 bases are a match to TRBD1. The CDR3 is 13 residues long. The germline V gene has CDR1 WSHSY and CDR2 SAAADI. V shed 0 bases and J 11 bases; nucleotides not matched to a gene: 4. The CDR3 region has the DNA TGCGCCAGCAGTGAGTCGAATCAGGGGGCCCAGCATTTT. Amino acid sequence: CASSESNQGAQHF.

The chain recombines TRBV27 with TRBJ2-7, with D maybe TRBD2 (5 bases). The CDR3 has 11 amino acids. Trimming took 2 bases from V and 6 from J, leaving 5 bases between them. Looked up from germline, CDR1 is MNHEY and CDR2 is SMNVEV (reference sequence). In DNA form, the CDR3 reads TGTGCCAGCAGTTTAGCGGGCGAGCAGTACTTC. Amino acid sequence: CASSLAGEQYF.

The chain uses TRBV7-2 and TRBJ2-3, with 9 positions matching TRBD2. The length of the CDR3 is 14 residues. From germline, CDR1 is SGHTA and CDR2 FQGNSA. The V gene end was trimmed by 5 bases and the J gene end by 7 bases; junction bases not matched to a gene: 7. The DNA for the CDR3 is TGTGCCAGCAGCCCCAGCGGGGGGCCATATACGCAGTATTTT. Translated, it gives CASSPSGGPYTQYF.

The chain employs TRBV19 and TRBJ1-5, with TRBD1 identical over 9 bases. CDR1 is LNHDA, CDR2 SQIVND, per germline (reference sequence). The CDR3 contains 15 residues. After removal of 7 bases from V and 1 base from J, the junction contained 5 bases not matched to a gene. The CDR3, as DNA: TGTGCCAGTACCCTGGGACAGGGAAGCAATCAGCCCCAGCATTTT. This gives the protein CASTLGQGSNQPQHF.

For the CDR3, the DNA is TGCGCCAGCAGCCAAGAATGGACAGTGAGCACAGATACGCAGTATTTT. Protein: CASSQEWTVSTDTQYF. The V call is TRBV4-3, the J call TRBJ2-3, with D possibly being TRBD1 (6 bases). CDR3 length: 16 residues. V lost 0 bases to trimming and J lost 0 bases, with 10 bases between them. Per germline, CDR1 LGHNA and CDR2 YSLEER.

In DNA, the CDR3 is TGTGCCAGCAGCCCGGAGGGGGCTGGGTCCTACGAGCAGTACTTC. Amino acids: CASSPEGAGSYEQYF. The rearrangement links TRBV7-2 to TRBJ2-7; TRBD1 is a possible D gene (7 bases). The germline gives CDR1 SGHTA, CDR2 FQGNSA. V was cut by 5 bases and J by 1 base, with 15 bases left in between. CDR3 size: 15 residues.

This clone was picked up one time. The chain joins TRBV7-9 to TRBJ2-1; 9 bases line up with TRBD1. CDR3 size: 17 residues. The ends lost 5 bases at V and 0 bases at J; junction bases unmatched: 8. CDR1 SEHNR and CDR2 FQNEAQ come from the germline V gene (reference sequence). The CDR3 DNA is TGTGCCAGCAGCCACCGAGGGGACAGGGCCTCCTACAATGAGCAGTTCTTC. As protein: CASSHRGDRASYNEQFF.

The chain has TRBV25-1 and TRBJ1-4; perhaps TRBD1 as D (5 bases). The length of the CDR3 is 13 residues. The germline gives CDR1 MGHDK, CDR2 SYGVNS. Between the trimmed V and J ends, which lost 8 bases and 10 bases, there was a span of 17 bases. This chain's CDR3 is CASREQGARKLFF. The CDR3 DNA follows: TGTGCCAGCCGGGAGCAGGGAGCACGAAAACTGTTTTTT.

This clone was picked up one time. This chain joins TRBV9 and TRBJ2-3, with TRBD2 identical over 8 bases. CDR3 length: 15 residues. Losses at the gene ends were 3 bases for V and 1 base for J; bases not matched to a gene: 4. In germline, CDR1 is SGDLS, CDR2 YYNGEE. The CDR3 here is CASSALTSGTDTQYF. The DNA for the CDR3 is TGTGCCAGCAGCGCCCTGACTAGCGGCACAGATACGCAGTATTTT.

Here the CDR3 reads CASSDRQGGTQYF. The DNA of the CDR3 is TGCGCCAGCAGTGACCGGCAGGGAGGGACCCAGTACTTC. The chain carries TRBV10-1 and TRBJ2-5; the D gene is possibly TRBD2 (6 bases). Germline V CDR1 and CDR2: WNHNN, SYGVQD (reference sequence). V shed 3 bases and J shed 7 bases, with 12 bases lying between them. The CDR3 is 13 residues long.

This clone was found once. The gene calls are TRBV20-1 and TRBJ2-5; 9 nucleotides agree with TRBD2. V gave up 3 bases and J gave up 5 bases; unmatched junction bases: 7. The CDR3 has 14 residues. The germline V gene has CDR1 DFQATT and CDR2 SNEGSKA (reference sequence). The CDR3 sequence: CSASGAGGWETQYF. The CDR3 DNA follows: TGCAGTGCTAGTGGAGCGGGGGGCTGGGAGACCCAGTACTTC.

V and J are TRBV5-4 and TRBJ2-7; TRBD2 might be the D (6 bases). The CDR3 contains 15 residues. With 3 bases removed from V and 0 bases from J, the gap between germline ends came to 13 bases. Germline V lookup: CDR1 SGHNT, CDR2 YYREEE (reference sequence). CDR3 in DNA: TGTGCCAGCAGCTACCAAGAGCGGGTCTCCTACGAGCAGTACTTC. This encodes CASSYQERVSYEQYF.

The chain joins TRBV7-2 to TRBJ2-2; the D gene is possibly TRBD2 (6 bases). In germline, CDR1 is SGHTA, CDR2 FQGNSA. The CDR3 covers 15 residues. Trimming stripped 5 bases from V and 5 bases from J, with 15 bases between. In DNA, the CDR3 is TGTGCCAGCAGCCCCCTCTGGAGGGGAACCGGGGAGCTGTTTTTT. As protein: CASSPLWRGTGELFF. The whole variable domain, filled in from reference TRBV7-2 and TRBJ2-2, reads GAGVSQSPSNKVTEKGKDVELRCDPISGHTALYWYRQSLGQGLEFLIYFQGNSAPDKSGLPSDRFSAERTGGSVSTLTIQRTQQEDSAVYLCASSPLWRGTGELFFGEGSRLTVL.

The chain links TRBV25-1 to TRBJ2-7, with 8 bases aligning to TRBD1. Germline CDR1 is MGHDK and CDR2 is SYGVNS. Trimming at V came to 4 bases and at J to 3 bases, leaving 5 bases not matched to a gene. The CDR3 spans 14 residues. DNA of the CDR3: TGTGCCAGCAGTGGTGGACAGGGTGACTACGAGCAGTACTTC. It encodes CASSGGQGDYEQYF.

This chain joins TRBV5-1 and TRBJ2-1, with TRBD2 as a possible D gene (6 bases). Trimming took 0 bases from V and 6 from J, leaving 13 bases between them. In germline, CDR1 is SGHRS, CDR2 YFSETQ. This CDR3 spans 15 amino acids. The CDR3 nucleotides are TGCGCCAGCAGCTTGGCGGGGGACGTATTCAATGAGCAGTTCTTC. Encoded protein: CASSLAGDVFNEQFF.

V and J are TRBV15 and TRBJ1-1; weak D call: TRBD1 (6 bases). This CDR3 region has 16 residues. V gave up 0 bases and J gave up 3 bases, with 14 bases separating them. Germline lookup yields CDR1 LNHNV and CDR2 YYDKDF (reference sequence). CDR3 sequence reads: CATSRDYTGRDTEAFF. The DNA of the CDR3 is TGTGCCACCAGCAGAGATTATACAGGGCGGGACACTGAAGCTTTCTTT.

The chain links TRBV27 to TRBJ1-4; 7 nucleotides line up with TRBD1. From germline, CDR1 is MNHEY and CDR2 SMNVEV (reference sequence). This CDR3 region has 14 residues. V shed 5 bases and J 6 bases; nucleotides not matched to a gene: 6. The chain's CDR3 is CASSPTRGYEKLFF. For the CDR3, the DNA is TGTGCCAGCAGTCCTACCAGGGGGTATGAAAAACTGTTTTTT.

This rearrangement joins TRBV10-3 to TRBJ2-7; D not certain. This CDR3 spans 15 amino acids. CDR1 is ENHRY and CDR2 is SYGVKD in the germline V gene. V gave up 4 bases and J gave up 2 bases, with 15 bases separating them. In nucleotides, the CDR3 is TGTGCCATCAGTGTCTCCAGTACAACCCCCTACGAGCAGTACTTC. This sequence encodes CAISVSSTTPYEQYF.